The present T cell receptor beta chain was sequenced within a study of T cells after yellow fever vaccination. Across the whole study: Fractions containing few cells were prepared with SMART-Seq v4 Ultra Low Input. General observations from the study: Relatively few clonotypes were ones that appeared in both CD4 and CD8 compartments.

The CDR3 is 14 amino acids. V dropped 5 bases and J dropped 8 bases, with 14 bases sitting between them. Germline assignment: CDR1 SGHNT and CDR2 YYREEE (reference sequence). This clonotype was seen repeatedly, ten times or more. Its antigen is currently unknown. A 5'RACE template-switching step, the method used to make TCR cDNA, added a universal primer site and UMIs. One entry per CDR3 protein, called by TCRdb with MiXCR from the 5' RACE reads. The repertoire holds about 69,000 distinct CDR3 sequences, with around 6.2% as singletons. This rearrangement joins TRBV5-4 to TRBJ1-6; perhaps TRBD1 as D (5 bases). The clonotype originates from a young man who received the YFV17D yellow fever vaccine. Specimen: CD4+ T cells sorted from PBMCs, collected roughly 15 days after the first yellow fever vaccination. The CDR3 protein is CASSSQVGHSPLHF. The CDR3 DNA reads as TGTGCCAGCAGTTCTCAGGTGGGACATTCACCCCTCCACTTT.